These 13 T cell receptor beta chains originate from one sample sequenced in a study of tissue T cells after allogeneic stem cell transplantation. Time point given: mouse harvest day 7 after allogeneic transplant. Mouse grafts combined 10^7 T-cell-depleted bone marrow cells with 10^6 splenic CD5+ T cells. Sequencing used immunoSEQ multiplex PCR; TCRdb keeps in-frame clones, though not all of them. The profile shows about 6,900 clones, approximately 50% of them singletons. Sequences were obtained from gut tissue. These receptors came from a female BALB/c mouse given C57BL/6 T cells with graft-versus-host disease after an allogeneic hematopoietic cell transplant.

As concerns this clone: The listed genes are named as in mouse. The sequence runs out 1 residue before the end of the CDR3; the remainder is reconstructed from the germline J gene. The chain joins TRBV20 to TRBJ2-3; D gene unclear. The V end was cut by 6 bases, the J end by 0 bases, with 4 bases between. The CDR3 contains 11 residues. The germline CDR1 and CDR2 sequences are GFQATS and STVNSAI. The CDR3 bases that were read are TGTGGTGCGGGGAGTGCAGAAACGCTGTAT. Protein product: CGAGSAETLY. The whole CDR3 sequence reads CGAGSAETLYF.

Only a few counts were recorded for this clone. The germline and genes are mouse ones. The CDR3 extends 1 residue past the end of the read, so its final part is completed from the germline J gene. The rearrangement uses TRBV5 and TRBJ1-1; weak D call: TRBD1 (5 bases). Trimming removed 1 base at V and 1 base at J, with 7 bases between. CDR1 and CDR2 (germline): LGHNA, YNLKQL (reference sequence). This CDR3 is built from 14 residues. This CDR3 is CASSQVQGNTEVFF. The CDR3 bases that were read are TGTGCCAGCAGCCAAGTGCAGGGGAACACAGAAGTCTTC.

On this clone itself: The listed genes are named as in mouse. Sequencing ends 1 residue short of the CDR3 end; the germline J gene provides the rest. The chain couples TRBV26 to TRBJ2-3; D remains ambiguous. The ends were cut back, 5 bases at V and 1 base at J, with 10 bases in the middle. CDR3 size: 14 residues. The germline V gene encodes CDR1 KGHPV and CDR2 FQNQEV (reference sequence). The CDR3 DNA, read in part, is TGTGCCAGCAGTTTCCAGAATGGTGCAGAAACGCTGTAT. This codes for CASSFQNGAETLY. The full CDR3 reads CASSFQNGAETLYF.

Remarks on this clone: Any gene name here is a mouse gene name. Read data end 1 residue before the CDR3 end; the end is taken from the germline J gene. V is TRBV26 and J is TRBJ1-4; possible D gene TRBD1, 5 bases. Germline CDR1 and CDR2: KGHPV and FQNQEV (reference sequence). Between the trimmed V and J ends, which lost 4 bases and 1 base, there was a span of 7 bases. This CDR3 region has 14 residues. This chain's CDR3 is CASSRTNSNERLFF. The CDR3 bases that were read are TGTGCCAGCAGTCGGACAAATTCCAACGAAAGATTATTT.

As to this clone: The genes and germline here are from mouse. The DNA ends 1 residue before the CDR3 does, and the rest of the CDR3 is filled in from the germline J gene. The chain is built from TRBV16 and TRBJ2-4; weak D call: TRBD1 (5 bases). Per the germline V gene, CDR1 is SGHSA and CDR2 is FRNQAP. This CDR3 is built from 15 residues. V dropped 5 bases and J dropped 0 bases, with 12 bases sitting between them. CDR3 DNA (partial): TGTGCAAGCAGCCCCCGGACATCTAGTCAAAACACCTTGTAC. It specifies CASSPRTSSQNTLY. The whole CDR3 protein reads CASSPRTSSQNTLYF.

This clone has just a few counts. The listed genes are named as in mouse. The read halts 1 residue ahead of the CDR3 end, with the missing end drawn from the germline J gene. This chain connects TRBV19 to TRBJ2-3, with D perhaps being TRBD1 or TRBD2 (5 bases each). V gave up 6 bases and J gave up 0 bases, with 8 bases separating them. The length of the CDR3 is 13 residues. Germline values: CDR1 FNHDT, CDR2 SITEND (reference sequence). The sequenced part of the CDR3 DNA is TGTGCCAGCACCCGGGACAGTGCAGAAACGCTGTAT. This sequence encodes CASTRDSAETLY. The entire CDR3 protein reads CASTRDSAETLYF. The full variable domain, rest sourced from reference TRBV19 and TRBJ2-3, is GGIITQTPKFLIGQEGQKLTLKCQQNFNHDTMYWYRQDSGKGLRLIYYSITENDLQKGDLSEGYDASREKKSSFSLTVTSAQKNEMAVFLCASTRDSAETLYFGSGTRLTVL.

As concerns this clone: The listed genes are named as in mouse. The read finishes 1 residue shy of the CDR3 end, and the germline J gene is used to complete it. V gene TRBV16 combines with J gene TRBJ2-5, with TRBD2 matching 7 bases. The CDR3 length is 16 residues. The V gene end was trimmed by 5 bases and the J gene end by 0 bases; junction bases not matched to a gene: 8. Per the germline V gene, CDR1 is SGHSA and CDR2 is FRNQAP. CDR3 loop: CASSARLGPNQDTQYF. The DNA read from the CDR3 is TGTGCAAGCAGCGCCCGACTGGGCCCTAACCAAGACACCCAGTAC.

A few counts support this clone. Genes and germline are mouse. The sequenced fragment ends 1 residue before the CDR3 boundary, so the rest is inferred from the germline J gene. This chain uses TRBV26 with TRBJ2-3; tentative D call: TRBD1 (6 bases). The germline V and J ends were trimmed by 5 bases and 0 bases, with 9 bases remaining between them. The length of the CDR3 is 14 residues. Germline CDR1 reads KGHPV; CDR2 reads FQNQEV (reference sequence). The sequenced part of the CDR3 DNA is TGTGCCAGCAGTGCCGGGACAAGTGCAGAAACGCTGTAT. As protein: CASSAGTSAETLY. The whole CDR3 sequence reads CASSAGTSAETLYF.

With respect to this clone: Mouse germline and gene names are used. The read ends 1 residue shy of where the CDR3 ends; the end is completed using the germline J gene. The chain employs TRBV26 and TRBJ2-4, with D perhaps matching TRBD1 or TRBD2 (6 bases each). Germline-derived CDR1 and CDR2 are KGHPV and FQNQEV (reference sequence). V was shortened by 0 bases and J by 2 bases, with 12 bases between the two germline ends. The CDR3 runs to 16 residues. The CDR3 sequence: CASSLSRGRVQNTLYF. CDR3 DNA (partial): TGTGCCAGCAGTCTGTCGCGGGGGCGCGTTCAAAACACCTTGTAC.

On this clone: Gene names refer to mouse genes. The CDR3 goes on 1 residue after the read ends, and that part is filled in from the germline J gene. The V gene is TRBV26, the J gene TRBJ2-1; D is undetermined. Germline V gene data show CDR1 as KGHPV and CDR2 as FQNQEV (reference sequence). This CDR3 spans 13 amino acids. V was cut by 2 bases and J by 6 bases, with 8 bases left in between. This CDR3 reads CASSLMGGAEQFF. Incomplete CDR3 DNA: TGTGCCAGCAGTCTGATGGGAGGTGCTGAGCAGTTC.

This clone was detected a few times. The gene names here belong to mouse. Read coverage stops 1 residue before the CDR3 terminus; the germline J gene supplies the remainder. The rearrangement uses TRBV3 and TRBJ1-5; D possibly corresponds to TRBD1 (5 bases). The V gene's germline CDR1 is SNHLY and CDR2 FYNGKV (reference sequence). Between the trimmed V and J ends, which lost 5 bases and 4 bases, there was a span of 6 bases. The CDR3 runs to 12 residues. CDR3 DNA (partial): TGTGCCAGCAGCCCAGGGAACCAGGCTCCGCTT. Encoded protein: CASSPGNQAPL. The whole CDR3 is CASSPGNQAPLF.

In its sample, this clone was seen once. Mouse names are used for the genes. The read terminates 1 residue ahead of where the CDR3 ends, so the germline J gene completes it. V usage is TRBV12-2 and J usage is TRBJ2-3, with 9 bases fitting TRBD1. With 2 bases clipped from V and 4 bases from J, the junction kept 3 bases outside the gene matches. Germline V lookup: CDR1 SGHLS, CDR2 HYDKME. This CDR3 has 14 amino acids. CDR3 loop: CASSQTGGTETLYF. The CDR3 bases that were read are TGTGCCAGCTCTCAGACAGGGGGGACAGAAACGCTGTAT.

A word on this clone: Germline and genes: mouse. The sequenced fragment ends 1 residue before the CDR3 boundary, so the rest is inferred from the germline J gene. This chain links TRBV16 with TRBJ2-3; possible D gene TRBD1, 6 bases. The length of the CDR3 is 14 residues. Trimming cost V 5 bases and J 0 bases, with 9 bases left between them. Germline assignment: CDR1 SGHSA and CDR2 FRNQAP. CDR3 amino acids: CASSVQGSAETLYF. The DNA read from the CDR3 is TGTGCAAGCAGCGTACAGGGTAGTGCAGAAACGCTGTAT.